These T cell receptor beta chains were read from a single sample in a study of blood T cell repertoires in COVID-19. Sequencing was performed with immunoSEQ multiplex PCR; in TCRdb, only in-frame clones are kept and a portion is missing. This table has under 85,000 clones, 65% to 85% appearing once. Sequences were obtained from peripheral blood. Receptor source: a man aged 50 or older with active COVID-19. The CDR3 runs from the conserved cysteine through the conserved F or W. The D gene is left open where the match is weak. Part of the rows lack a size; the others show once, few, many or a class for expanded clones.

abundance	v_gene	d_gene	j_gene	CDR3nt	CDR3aa
.	TRBV7-3	.	TRBJ1-2	TGTGCCAGCAGCTTAATGGGGGGGCAAAACTATGGCTACACCTTC	CASSLMGGQNYGYTF
.	TRBV7-2	.	TRBJ2-3	TGTGCCAGCAGCTTGTCCTTGACTATGTATTTT	CASSLSLTMYF
.	TRBV5-1	.	TRBJ2-1	TGCGCCAGCAGTGTCCGGGGTCCCTACAATGAGCAGTTCTTC	CASSVRGPYNEQFF
.	TRBV28	.	TRBJ2-2	TGTGCCACCCTATACCCCAACGAAAACACCGGGGAGCTGTTTTTT	CATLYPNENTGELFF
.	TRBV19	TRBD2	TRBJ2-1	TGTGCCAGTAGTAGTTCGGGACTAGCGGGGGGGCAACCTGAGCAGTTCTTC	CASSSSGLAGGQPEQFF
once	TRBV4-1	.	TRBJ2-7	TGCGCCAGCAGCCAAGTTGTAGGCCGGCGGGGCTCCTACGAGCAGTACTTC	CASSQVVGRRGSYEQYF
.	TRBV6-5	TRBD1	TRBJ1-2	TGTGCCAGCAGCTGGACAGGGGACGTCTATGGCTACACCTTC	CASSWTGDVYGYTF
.	TRBV19	TRBD2	TRBJ2-5	TGTGCCAGTAGTACCTTTTTTAGCGGGAGGGGGCAAGAGACCCAGTACTTC	CASSTFFSGRGQETQYF
.	TRBV5-8	TRBD1	TRBJ1-5	TGTGCCAGCAGTTCGACAGGGGAACCTTATCAGCCCCAGCATTTT	CASSSTGEPYQPQHF
.	TRBV4-3	.	TRBJ2-5	TGCGCCAGCAGCCAAGAAGGGGCATATGGGGAAGAGACCCAGTACTTC	CASSQEGAYGEETQYF
.	TRBV7-9	TRBD1	TRBJ2-1	TGTGCCAGCAGCCCCCGGGGCAGGGGGCGCGAAAATGAGCAGTTCTTC	CASSPRGRGRENEQFF
.	TRBV7-9	TRBD2	TRBJ2-7	TGTGCCAGCAGCCGCGGGGGGGCCACCTACGAGCAGTACTTC	CASSRGGATYEQYF
.	TRBV19	.	TRBJ2-5	TGTGCCAGTAGTAGAGGACAACTGGCCGAGACCCAGTACTTC	CASSRGQLAETQYF